This is a list of T cell receptor beta chains from one sample in a study of CD8 T cells in Susac syndrome. In TCRdb, the immunoSEQ multiplex PCR reads were re-called with MiXCR into one record per CDR3 protein. The data hold approximately 300,000 distinct CDR3 sequences, with around 85% observed a single time. The sample comprised CD8+ T cells from PBMCs. The origin of the receptors is a human donor with multiple sclerosis. Each CDR3 is given with its conserved first and last residue. D genes are given only for firm matches. Some rows have no size entry. The others give once, few or many, or a class for an expanded clone.

v_gene	abundance	d_gene	j_gene	CDR3nt	CDR3aa
TRBV4-2	NA	TRBD1	TRBJ2-3	TGTGCCAGCAGCCAGACAACAGGGGGGCTAACCACAGATACGCAGTATTTT	CASSQTTGGLTTDTQYF
TRBV5-6	NA	NA	TRBJ2-5	TGTGCCAGCAGGCTGCGGGAGACCCAGTACTTC	CASRLRETQYF
TRBV28	NA	TRBD2	TRBJ2-1	TGTGCCAGCAGAACCCTACTAGCGGGAGTCTACAATGAGCAGTTCTTC	CASRTLLAGVYNEQFF
TRBV7-9	NA	NA	TRBJ2-5	TGTGCCAGCAGCTTATTGAGTCGAGAGACCCAGTACTTC	CASSLLSRETQYF
TRBV29-1	NA	NA	TRBJ1-2	TGCAGCGTTGAAGATCCCTTTCTGGGGAGTGGGGGTGTTTCCCGCTATGGCTACACCTTC	CSVEDPFLGSGGVSRYGYTF
TRBV28	NA	TRBD1	TRBJ1-1	TGTGCCAGCAGTTTCGGGACAGCTGACACTGAAGCTTTCTTT	CASSFGTADTEAFF
TRBV7-2	NA	TRBD2	TRBJ2-7	TGTGCCAGCAGCTTACCCCGGGAGGTTAGCGGGAGCTCCTACGAGCAGTACTTC	CASSLPREVSGSSYEQYF
TRBV30	few	TRBD2	TRBJ2-2	TGTGCCTGGAGGCGTTTAGCGGGAGTCGATGGGAACACCGGGGAGCTGTTTTTT	CAWRRLAGVDGNTGELFF
TRBV29-1	few	NA	TRBJ2-3	TGCAGCGTTGAAGTTCCTCGAGGTATCACAGATACGCAGTATTTT	CSVEVPRGITDTQYF
TRBV7-9	once	TRBD2	TRBJ2-1	TGTGCCAGCAGCTCGGCGGGACTAGCGGGAGGAGACTCCTACAATGAGCAGTTCTTC	CASSSAGLAGGDSYNEQFF
TRBV6-1	few	TRBD2	TRBJ2-7	TGTGCCAGCAGTGAGCCGACTAGCGGGAGTCTCGACGAGCAGTACTTC	CASSEPTSGSLDEQYF
TRBV5-6	NA	TRBD1	TRBJ1-1	TGTGCCAGCAGCGGATTACAGGGGAATACTGAAGCTTTCTTT	CASSGLQGNTEAFF
TRBV19	NA	TRBD1	TRBJ2-3	TGTGCCAGTAGTCTCCGGGACAGGGACACAGATACGCAGTATTTT	CASSLRDRDTDTQYF
TRBV28	once	NA	TRBJ1-1	TGTGCCAGCAGATTAGCAGGGCTAGGCACTGAAGCTTTCTTT	CASRLAGLGTEAFF
TRBV4-3	NA	TRBD1	TRBJ1-5	TGCGCCAGCAGCCAAGGGACAGGGGACAATCAGCCCCAGCATTTT	CASSQGTGDNQPQHF
TRBV7-9	NA	TRBD1	TRBJ2-5	TGTGCCAGCAGCCAGCGACAGGGTTGGGAGACCCAGTACTTC	CASSQRQGWETQYF
TRBV11-2	NA	NA	TRBJ1-5	TGTGCCAGCAGGAGAGAAGGGGTCAATCAGCCCCAGCATTTT	CASRREGVNQPQHF
TRBV6-5	few	NA	TRBJ1-4	TGTGCCAGCAGTTACTCCGGGGGTACTAATGAAAAACTGTTTTTT	CASSYSGGTNEKLFF
TRBV9	NA	NA	TRBJ1-1	TGTGCCAGCAGCGACCACGATAGCCTAAGAAACACTGAAGCTTTCTTT	CASSDHDSLRNTEAFF
TRBV4-2	NA	NA	TRBJ2-2	TGTGCCAGCAGCGGACGTACGCTGGAGCTGTTTTTT	CASSGRTLELFF
TRBV13	NA	TRBD2	TRBJ2-3	TGTGCCAGCAGCGAGGGGAGGGCTGGGGCTTTCACAGATACGCAGTATTTT	CASSEGRAGAFTDTQYF
TRBV19	NA	TRBD1	TRBJ1-1	TGTGCCACTTCGCCCGGTACAGGGGTTGGTCAAGCTTTCTTT	CATSPGTGVGQAFF
TRBV7-9	NA	NA	TRBJ1-6	TGTGCCAGCAGCTTATCTTCCGGGGCCGCACCCCTCCACTTT	CASSLSSGAAPLHF
TRBV28	NA	TRBD2	TRBJ2-1	TGTGCCAGCCAGACTAGCGGAATAGACAATGAGCAGTTCTTC	CASQTSGIDNEQFF
TRBV10-3	NA	NA	TRBJ2-1	TGTGCCATCAGTGAGTCTAGCGGCCTAACCAATGAGCAGTTCTTC	CAISESSGLTNEQFF
TRBV9	NA	NA	TRBJ1-1	TGTGCCAGCAGCGAAACAGGCGCGCCGGACACTGAAGCTTTCTTT	CASSETGAPDTEAFF
TRBV5-4	few	TRBD1	TRBJ1-2	TGTGCCAGCAGCTTGGTTACAGGGGGCGCCTATGGCTACACCTTC	CASSLVTGGAYGYTF
TRBV6-1	NA	NA	TRBJ2-5	TGTGCCAGCGTCCGCGGATCCGCCCTAGAGACCCAGTACTTC	CASVRGSALETQYF
TRBV6-5	NA	TRBD1	TRBJ2-2	TGTGCCAGCAGTTTGGGATACAGGGGGCCCACCGGGGAGCTGTTTTTT	CASSLGYRGPTGELFF
TRBV5-6	few	NA	TRBJ2-7	TGTGCCAGCAGCTTGAATGTCTACGAGCAGTACTTC	CASSLNVYEQYF
TRBV20-1	NA	NA	TRBJ2-7	TGCAGTGCTGCCGGAGGGGTCTCCTACGAGCAGTACTTC	CSAAGGVSYEQYF
TRBV27	NA	NA	TRBJ2-7	TGTGCCAGCAGTTCCCTAGTCTTCATACGGGGCCCTAGCGAGCAGTACTTC	CASSSLVFIRGPSEQYF
TRBV27	few	NA	TRBJ2-7	TGTGCCAGCAGTCTAACGGGACTGTACGAGCAGTACTTC	CASSLTGLYEQYF
TRBV6-2/TRBV6-3	NA	NA	TRBJ2-1	TGTGCCAGCAGTTACTCGATCCCCCGGGGTTACTACAATGAGCAGTTCTTC	CASSYSIPRGYYNEQFF
TRBV19	NA	NA	TRBJ1-2	TGTGCCAGTAGTATCCCGCGGGGAAACCCAAGCTATGGCTACACCTTC	CASSIPRGNPSYGYTF
TRBV9	NA	NA	TRBJ2-5	TGTGCCAGCAGCGTAGAGGGACGGATCCAAGAGACCCAGTACTTC	CASSVEGRIQETQYF
TRBV6-5	NA	TRBD1	TRBJ1-1	TGTGCCAGCAGATTCGGACAGGGGCACACTGAAGCTTTCTTT	CASRFGQGHTEAFF
TRBV4-1	NA	TRBD2	TRBJ2-7	TGCGCCAGCAGCCAAGATGGCGGGAGCTCCTACGAGCAGTACTTC	CASSQDGGSSYEQYF
TRBV6-2/TRBV6-3	NA	TRBD2	TRBJ2-7	TGTGCCAGCGTTCATCGGACTAGCGGAACCTACGAGCAGTACTTC	CASVHRTSGTYEQYF
TRBV19	NA	NA	TRBJ2-7	TGTGCCAGTAGTACTCCCAGCGGTTCCTACGAGCAGTACTTC	CASSTPSGSYEQYF
TRBV20-1	NA	TRBD2	TRBJ2-2	TGCAGTGCTAGACCGCTGGCGGGAGTGAACACCGGGGAGCTGTTTTTT	CSARPLAGVNTGELFF
TRBV15	NA	NA	TRBJ2-1	TGTGCCACCAGCAGCAGTACAGGGAGCTCCTACAATGAGCAGTTCTTC	CATSSSTGSSYNEQFF
TRBV15	NA	NA	TRBJ1-2	TGTGCCACCAGCAGAGACCTCAGGGACATAACGGGCTACACCTTC	CATSRDLRDITGYTF
TRBV14	NA	TRBD2	TRBJ2-5	TGTGCCAGCAGCCAAAAACTAGCGGGAGGGGAAGAGACCCAGTACTTC	CASSQKLAGGEETQYF
TRBV9	NA	NA	TRBJ1-2	TGTGCCAGCAGCGGCTTGGAGATCTATGGCTACACCTTC	CASSGLEIYGYTF
TRBV27	few	NA	TRBJ1-5	TGTGCCAGCAGTTGGGGTAGCAATCAGCCCCAGCATTTT	CASSWGSNQPQHF
TRBV11-2	once	TRBD2	TRBJ2-3	TGTGCCAGCAGCTTAACGACGGCACTAGCGGATAGCACAGATACGCAGTATTTT	CASSLTTALADSTDTQYF
TRBV9	NA	TRBD1	TRBJ2-1	TGTGCCAGCAGCGTAGACAGGGGGACTGATAATGAGCAGTTCTTC	CASSVDRGTDNEQFF
TRBV9	NA	TRBD2	TRBJ2-1	TGTGCCAGCAGCGTAATGGCTAGCGGGAGAAATGAGCAGTTCTTC	CASSVMASGRNEQFF
TRBV7-6	NA	TRBD2	TRBJ2-1	TGTGCCAGCAGCCACCCGGGACTAGCGGGAGGGCCGTCCTACAATGAGCAGTTCTTC	CASSHPGLAGGPSYNEQFF
TRBV4-3	NA	NA	TRBJ2-5	TGCGCCAGCAGCCAAGATGAGGCGAACGAGACCCAGTACTTC	CASSQDEANETQYF
TRBV6-2/TRBV6-3	NA	NA	TRBJ2-1	TGTGCCAGCAGCCCTACAGGAATCGTCTCCAATGAGCAGTTCTTC	CASSPTGIVSNEQFF
TRBV4-3	NA	TRBD1	TRBJ2-1	TGCGCCAGCAGCCAAGGGCCCACAGGGGTCCCCTACAATGAGCAGTTCTTC	CASSQGPTGVPYNEQFF
TRBV12-3/TRBV12-4	NA	NA	TRBJ1-5	TGTGCCAGCAGAGGGGGGGGCATCAATCAGCCCCAGCATTTT	CASRGGGINQPQHF
TRBV2	NA	TRBD1	TRBJ2-5	TGTGCCAGCAGTGATGGGACAGGGGTTGGCGAAGAGACCCAGTACTTC	CASSDGTGVGEETQYF
TRBV20-1	NA	NA	TRBJ2-7	TGCAGTGCTATTCTATCCACTGGGGGGCGGGGCGAGCAGTACTTC	CSAILSTGGRGEQYF
TRBV7-6	NA	NA	TRBJ2-7	TGTGCCAGCAGTTTTAGTATCCTAGACGAGCAGTACTTC	CASSFSILDEQYF